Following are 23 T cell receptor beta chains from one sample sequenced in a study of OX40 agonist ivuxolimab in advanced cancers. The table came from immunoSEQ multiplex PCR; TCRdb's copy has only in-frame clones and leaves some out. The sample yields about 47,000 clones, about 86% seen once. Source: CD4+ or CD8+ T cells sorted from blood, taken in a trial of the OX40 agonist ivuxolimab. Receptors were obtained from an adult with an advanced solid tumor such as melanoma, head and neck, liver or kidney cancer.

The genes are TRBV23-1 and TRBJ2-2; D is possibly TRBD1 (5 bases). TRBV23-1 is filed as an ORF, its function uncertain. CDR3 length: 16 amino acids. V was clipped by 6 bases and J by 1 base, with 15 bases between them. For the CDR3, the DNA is TGCGCCAGCAGACAGACTGACAGCCTGAACACCGGGGAGCTGTTTTTT. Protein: CASRQTDSLNTGELFF.

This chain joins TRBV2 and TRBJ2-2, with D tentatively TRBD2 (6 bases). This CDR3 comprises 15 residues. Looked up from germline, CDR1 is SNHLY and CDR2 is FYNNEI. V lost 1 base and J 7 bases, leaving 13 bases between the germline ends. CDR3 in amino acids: CASSEEAQGGGELFF. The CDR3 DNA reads TGTGCCAGCAGTGAAGAAGCCCAGGGAGGCGGGGAGCTGTTTTTT.

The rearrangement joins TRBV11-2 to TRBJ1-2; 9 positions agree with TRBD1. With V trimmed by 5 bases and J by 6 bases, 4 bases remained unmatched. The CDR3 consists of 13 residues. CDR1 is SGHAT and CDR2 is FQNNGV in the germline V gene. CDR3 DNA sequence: TGTGCCAGCAGCACAGGACAGGGGCATGGCTACACCTTC. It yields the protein CASSTGQGHGYTF.

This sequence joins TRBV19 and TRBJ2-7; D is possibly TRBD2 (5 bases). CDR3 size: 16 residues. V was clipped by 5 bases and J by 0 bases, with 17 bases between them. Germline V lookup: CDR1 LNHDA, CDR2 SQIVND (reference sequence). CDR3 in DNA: TGTGCCAGTAGTGAGGGCATAGCGACGACCTCCTACGAGCAGTACTTC. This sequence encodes CASSEGIATTSYEQYF.

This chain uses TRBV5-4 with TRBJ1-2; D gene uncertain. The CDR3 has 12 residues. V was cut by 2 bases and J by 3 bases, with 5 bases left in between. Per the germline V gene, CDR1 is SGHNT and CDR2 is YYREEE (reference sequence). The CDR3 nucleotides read TGTGCCAGCAGCTTCCGGGACTATGGCTACACCTTC. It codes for CASSFRDYGYTF.

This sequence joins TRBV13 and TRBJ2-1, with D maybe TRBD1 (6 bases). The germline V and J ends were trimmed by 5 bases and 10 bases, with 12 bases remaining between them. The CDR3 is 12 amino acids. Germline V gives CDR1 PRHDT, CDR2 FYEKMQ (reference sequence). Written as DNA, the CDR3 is TGTGCCAGCAGCCGACAGGTACGGGAGCAGTTCTTC. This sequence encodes CASSRQVREQFF.

The CDR3 DNA reads TGTGCCAGCAGCTTAGGTAACCGTTACAGGCGCCGGAATGAAAAACTGTTTTTT. Residues: CASSLGNRYRRRNEKLFF. The rearrangement joins TRBV7-2 to TRBJ1-4; TRBD1 is a possible D gene (5 bases). V gave up 1 base and J gave up 5 bases, with 20 bases separating them. The germline CDR1 and CDR2 sequences are SGHTA and FQGNSA. The CDR3 runs to 18 residues.

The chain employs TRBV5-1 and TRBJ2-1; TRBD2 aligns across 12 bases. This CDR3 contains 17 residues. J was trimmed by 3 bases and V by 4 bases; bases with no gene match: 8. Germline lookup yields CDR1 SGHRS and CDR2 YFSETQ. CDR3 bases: TGCGCCAGCAGCCTCTCTAGCGGGAGGGCAGGCTACAATGAGCAGTTCTTC. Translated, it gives CASSLSSGRAGYNEQFF.

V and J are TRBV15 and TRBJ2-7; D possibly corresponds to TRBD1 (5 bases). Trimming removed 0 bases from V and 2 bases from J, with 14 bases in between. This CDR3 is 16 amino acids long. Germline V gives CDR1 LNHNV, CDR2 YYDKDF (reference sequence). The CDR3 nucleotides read TGTGCCACCAGCAGAGATCAGTGGGCAGGGACCTACGAGCAGTACTTC. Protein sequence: CATSRDQWAGTYEQYF.

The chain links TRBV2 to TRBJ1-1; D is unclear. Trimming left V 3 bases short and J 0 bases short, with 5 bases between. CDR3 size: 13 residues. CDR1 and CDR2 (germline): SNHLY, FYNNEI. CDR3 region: CASSDSMNTEAFF. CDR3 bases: TGTGCCAGCAGTGACAGTATGAACACTGAAGCTTTCTTT.

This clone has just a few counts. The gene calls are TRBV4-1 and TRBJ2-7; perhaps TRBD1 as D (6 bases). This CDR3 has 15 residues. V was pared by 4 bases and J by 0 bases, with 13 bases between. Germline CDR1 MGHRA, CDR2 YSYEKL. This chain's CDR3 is CASSRLEDSSYEQYF. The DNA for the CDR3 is TGCGCCAGCAGCCGATTGGAGGACAGCTCCTACGAGCAGTACTTC.

The chain's CDR3 is CASSLDVLQGTGEQYF. The CDR3 DNA reads TGTGCCAGCAGCTTAGATGTCCTCCAGGGAACGGGTGAGCAGTACTTC. V and J are TRBV11-1 and TRBJ2-7, with D perhaps TRBD1 (5 bases). With 1 base removed from V and 7 bases from J, the gap between germline ends came to 20 bases. The CDR3 length is 16 residues. Germline V gene sequence: CDR1 SGHAT, CDR2 FQDESV (reference sequence). Based on the CDR3 plus reference TRBV11-1 and TRBJ2-7, the full variable domain is EAEVAQSPRYKITEKSQAVAFWCDPISGHATLYWYRQILGQGPELLVQFQDESVVDDSQLPKDRFSAERLKGVDSTLKIQPAELGDSAMYLCASSLDVLQGTGEQYFGPGTRLTVT.

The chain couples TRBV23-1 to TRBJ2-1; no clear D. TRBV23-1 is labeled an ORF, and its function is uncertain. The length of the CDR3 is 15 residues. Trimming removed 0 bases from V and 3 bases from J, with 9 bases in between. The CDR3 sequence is CASSQSLNYYNEQFF. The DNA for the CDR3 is TGCGCCAGCAGTCAATCATTGAACTACTACAATGAGCAGTTCTTC.

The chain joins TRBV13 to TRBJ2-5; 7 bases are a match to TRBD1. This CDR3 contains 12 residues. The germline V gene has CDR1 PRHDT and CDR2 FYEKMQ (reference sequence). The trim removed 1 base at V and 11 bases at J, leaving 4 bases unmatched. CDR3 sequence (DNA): TGTGCCAGCAGCTTAGAAGGGGGCAAACAGTACTTC. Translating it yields CASSLEGGKQYF.

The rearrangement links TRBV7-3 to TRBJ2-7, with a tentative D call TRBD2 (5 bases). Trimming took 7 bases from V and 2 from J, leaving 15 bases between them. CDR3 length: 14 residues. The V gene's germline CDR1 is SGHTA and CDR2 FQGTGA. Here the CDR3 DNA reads TGTGCCAGCAAGCCCAGCGGCACTACCTACGAGCAGTACTTC. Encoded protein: CASKPSGTTYEQYF.

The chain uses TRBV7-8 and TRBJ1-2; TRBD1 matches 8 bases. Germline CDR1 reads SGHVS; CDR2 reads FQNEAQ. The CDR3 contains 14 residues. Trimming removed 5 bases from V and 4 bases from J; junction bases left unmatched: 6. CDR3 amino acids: CASSRRDRSYGYTF. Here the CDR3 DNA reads TGTGCCAGCAGCCGCCGGGACAGGTCCTATGGCTACACCTTC.

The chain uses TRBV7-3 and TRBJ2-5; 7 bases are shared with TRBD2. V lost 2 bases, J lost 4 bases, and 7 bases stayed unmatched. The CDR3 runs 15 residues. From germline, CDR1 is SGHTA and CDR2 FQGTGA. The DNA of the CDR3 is TGTGCCAGCAGCTTAGGCGGGAGCGGCGTAGAGACCCAGTACTTC. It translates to CASSLGGSGVETQYF.

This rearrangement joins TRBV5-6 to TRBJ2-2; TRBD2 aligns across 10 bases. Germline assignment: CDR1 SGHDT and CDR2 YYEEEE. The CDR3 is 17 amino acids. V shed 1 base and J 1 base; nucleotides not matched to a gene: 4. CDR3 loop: CASSLYSGGRNTGELFF. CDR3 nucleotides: TGTGCCAGCAGCTTGTATAGCGGGGGGAGGAACACCGGGGAGCTGTTTTTT.

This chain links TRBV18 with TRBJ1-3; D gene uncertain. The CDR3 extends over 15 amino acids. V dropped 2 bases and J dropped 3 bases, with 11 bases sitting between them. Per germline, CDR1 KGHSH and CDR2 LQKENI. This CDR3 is CASSPEGLSGNTIYF. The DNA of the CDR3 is TGTGCCAGCTCACCAGAGGGATTGAGTGGAAACACCATATATTTT.

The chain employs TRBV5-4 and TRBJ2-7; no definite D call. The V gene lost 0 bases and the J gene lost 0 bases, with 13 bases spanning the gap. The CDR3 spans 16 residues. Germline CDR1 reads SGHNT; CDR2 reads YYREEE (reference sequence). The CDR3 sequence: CASSLVPTSRSYEQYF. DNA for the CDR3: TGTGCCAGCAGCTTGGTTCCGACTTCCCGCTCCTACGAGCAGTACTTC. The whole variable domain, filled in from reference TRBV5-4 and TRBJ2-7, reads ETGVTQSPTHLIKTRGQQVTLRCSSQSGHNTVSWYQQALGQGPQFIFQYYREEENGRGNFPPRFSGLQFPNYSSELNVNALELDDSALYLCASSLVPTSRSYEQYFGPGTRLTVT.

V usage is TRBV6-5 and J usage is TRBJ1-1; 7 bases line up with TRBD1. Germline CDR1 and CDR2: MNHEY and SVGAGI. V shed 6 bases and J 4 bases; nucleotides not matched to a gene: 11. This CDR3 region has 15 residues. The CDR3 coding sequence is TGTGCCAGCAGACGGACCGGGACAGCGGCCACTGAAGCTTTCTTT. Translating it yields CASRRTGTAATEAFF.

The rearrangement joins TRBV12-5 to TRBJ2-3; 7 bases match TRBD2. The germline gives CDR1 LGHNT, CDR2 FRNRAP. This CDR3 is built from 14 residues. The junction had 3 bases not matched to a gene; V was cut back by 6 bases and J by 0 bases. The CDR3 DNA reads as TGTGCTAGTGGAGCGGGGCTTAGCACAGATACGCAGTATTTT. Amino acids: CASGAGLSTDTQYF.

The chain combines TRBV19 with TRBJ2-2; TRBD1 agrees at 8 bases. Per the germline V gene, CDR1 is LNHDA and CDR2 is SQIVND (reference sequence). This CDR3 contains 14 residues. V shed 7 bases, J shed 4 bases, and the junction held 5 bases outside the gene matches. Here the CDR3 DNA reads TGTGCCAGTAAACCAGGGGGCAGCACCGGGGAGCTGTTTTTT. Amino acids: CASKPGGSTGELFF.